The 15 T cell receptor beta chains below all came from one sample that was sequenced in a study of identical twins. Each CDR3 protein gets one entry after TCRdb re-called the 5' RACE reads with MiXCR. This table has 750,000 to 950,000 distinct CDR3 sequences, approximately 13% appearing once. These data are also associated with another study on yellow fever vaccine responses in identical twins.

Material for sequencing was PBMCs. These receptors were collected from a young woman in good health.

The V gene is TRBV6-5, the J gene TRBJ1-1; the D gene is possibly TRBD1 (5 bases). The germline gives CDR1 MNHEY, CDR2 SVGAGI. The length of the CDR3 is 11 residues. V lost 9 bases and J lost 11, with 16 bases in between. The CDR3 protein is CARITTGVAFF. As DNA, the CDR3 is TGTGCCAGAATAACAACGGGGGTTGCTTTCTTT.

This clonotype was seen ten or more times. The V gene is TRBV24-1, the J gene TRBJ2-1; D uncertain. Trimming pared 0 bases from V and 4 bases from J, leaving 12 bases between. The length of the CDR3 is 16 residues. Germline V CDR1 and CDR2: KGHDR, SFDVKD. The CDR3 loop is CATSDLPGHEYNEQFF. In DNA form, the CDR3 reads TGTGCCACCAGTGATTTGCCGGGCCACGAATACAATGAGCAGTTCTTC.

This clonotype came up a few times. The rearrangement uses TRBV13 and TRBJ1-2; no reliable D call. The V end was cut by 0 bases, the J end by 1 base, with 9 bases between. From germline, CDR1 is PRHDT and CDR2 FYEKMQ (reference sequence). The CDR3 is 15 residues long. Here the CDR3 reads CASSLGGVLNYGYTF. The DNA of the CDR3 is TGTGCCAGCAGCTTAGGCGGGGTACTTAACTATGGCTACACCTTC.

This clonotype was seen a handful of times. The genes are TRBV6-1 and TRBJ2-7; D might be TRBD1 (5 bases). The CDR3 runs to 15 residues. Germline loops: CDR1 MNHNS, CDR2 SASEGT. Deletions cut 1 base from V and 0 bases from J, with 10 bases between. CDR3 amino acids: CASSEGQFTSYEQYF. The CDR3 DNA follows: TGTGCCAGCAGTGAAGGACAGTTTACCTCCTACGAGCAGTACTTC.

The chain links TRBV29-1 to TRBJ2-6, with TRBD2 matching 9 bases. The J segment lost 3 bases and the V segment lost 4 bases, leaving 4 bases of the junction unmatched. The length of the CDR3 is 15 residues. Germline loops: CDR1 SQVTM, CDR2 ANQGSEA. CDR3 sequence: CSVVEAGGGANVLTF. The CDR3, as DNA: TGCAGCGTTGTTGAAGCGGGAGGTGGGGCCAACGTCCTGACTTTC.

This clonotype occurred a few times. V usage is TRBV3-1 and J usage is TRBJ1-1; no clear D gene. CDR1 and CDR2 (germline): LGHDT, YNNKEL (reference sequence). The CDR3 sequence is 11 residues long. V was shortened by 2 bases and J by 11 bases, with 9 bases between the two germline ends. The CDR3 region has the DNA TGTGCCAGCAGCCAATTCAGCGCGGCTTTCTTT. Its translation is CASSQFSAAFF.

This clonotype came up a few times. J is TRBJ1-1 and V is TRBV2; possible D gene TRBD1, 5 bases. The CDR3 totals 14 residues. Looked up from germline, CDR1 is SNHLY and CDR2 is FYNNEI. V was trimmed by 3 bases and J by 2 bases, leaving 10 bases between them. CDR3 sequence (DNA): TGTGCCAGCAGTGAGGCTCAGGGCAACACTGAAGCTTTCTTT. It specifies CASSEAQGNTEAFF.

The chain links TRBV5-1 to TRBJ2-5; tentative D call: TRBD1 (6 bases). Germline values: CDR1 SGHRS, CDR2 YFSETQ. The ends were cut back, 5 bases at V and 1 base at J, with 12 bases in the middle. CDR3 size: 14 residues. The CDR3 here is CASRPTGIQETQYF. The CDR3 DNA sequence: TGCGCCAGCAGACCCACAGGGATCCAAGAGACCCAGTACTTC. The variable domain in full, with the rest retrieved from reference TRBV5-1 and TRBJ2-5, is KAGVTQTPRYLIKTRGQQVTLSCSPISGHRSVSWYQQTPGQGLQFLFEYFSETQRNKGNFPGRFSGRQFSNSRSEMNVSTLELGDSALYLCASRPTGIQETQYFGPGTRLLVL.

The V and J genes are TRBV3-1 and TRBJ1-2; D perhaps matches TRBD1 (5 bases). CDR1 and CDR2 (germline): LGHDT, YNNKEL (reference sequence). V lost 1 base to trimming and J lost 4 bases, with 16 bases between them. This CDR3 spans 16 amino acids. The CDR3 spells CASSQVGGTASYGYTF. CDR3 in DNA: TGTGCCAGCAGCCAAGTTGGTGGGACTGCCAGCTATGGCTACACCTTC.

The V and J genes are TRBV3-1 and TRBJ2-2; D remains unclear. Germline V gives CDR1 LGHDT, CDR2 YNNKEL (reference sequence). This CDR3 contains 15 residues. V lost 1 base and J 7 bases, leaving 13 bases between the germline ends. The CDR3 is CASSQGVFRVGELFF. The CDR3 DNA is TGTGCCAGCAGCCAAGGGGTATTTAGGGTCGGGGAGCTGTTTTTT.

This clonotype was observed a few times. The chain recombines TRBV12-3 or TRBV12-4 with TRBJ2-2, with D possibly matching TRBD1 (6 bases). The V gene lost 5 bases and the J gene lost 3 bases, with 13 bases spanning the gap. This CDR3 comprises 15 residues. For the CDR3, the DNA is TGTGCCAGCAGTGACCGGGACACCGACACCGGGGAGCTGTTTTTT. This gives the protein CASSDRDTDTGELFF.

This clonotype was counted a few times. V is TRBV2 and J is TRBJ1-2; tentatively, D is TRBD1 (6 bases). The CDR3 has 15 residues. Germline CDR1 is SNHLY and CDR2 is FYNNEI. With 3 bases removed from V and 4 bases from J, the gap between germline ends came to 15 bases. The CDR3 DNA reads TGTGCCAGCAGTGATAGTGGGCGACAGGCCTATGGCTACACCTTC. Its protein is CASSDSGRQAYGYTF.

This clonotype was detected many times. The rearrangement joins TRBV29-1 to TRBJ2-2; D might be TRBD1 (5 bases). Germline V lookup: CDR1 SQVTM, CDR2 ANQGSEA. V was shortened by 3 bases and J by 2 bases, with 10 bases between the two germline ends. This CDR3 spans 14 amino acids. CDR3 bases: TGCAGCGTTGACGGCAGGGCTAACACCGGGGAGCTGTTTTTT. Its translation: CSVDGRANTGELFF.

This clonotype was recorded a few times. The chain combines TRBV12-3 or TRBV12-4 with TRBJ2-2; D may be TRBD2 (5 bases). The CDR3 runs to 14 residues. Trimming took off 2 bases at V and 6 bases at J, with 10 bases between the two ends. The chain's CDR3 is CASSLRQAAGELFF. The CDR3 DNA reads as TGTGCCAGCAGTTTACGTCAAGCGGCCGGGGAGCTGTTTTTT.

This chain uses TRBV20-1 with TRBJ2-1; 8 nucleotides line up with TRBD2. Germline trimming cut 6 bases from V and 2 bases from J; bases unmatched to any gene: 6. The CDR3 consists of 14 residues. The germline gives CDR1 DFQATT, CDR2 SNEGSKA (reference sequence). The CDR3 DNA is TGCAGTGCCGGGACTAGTATTACCTACAATGAGCAGTTCTTC. Translating gives CSAGTSITYNEQFF.